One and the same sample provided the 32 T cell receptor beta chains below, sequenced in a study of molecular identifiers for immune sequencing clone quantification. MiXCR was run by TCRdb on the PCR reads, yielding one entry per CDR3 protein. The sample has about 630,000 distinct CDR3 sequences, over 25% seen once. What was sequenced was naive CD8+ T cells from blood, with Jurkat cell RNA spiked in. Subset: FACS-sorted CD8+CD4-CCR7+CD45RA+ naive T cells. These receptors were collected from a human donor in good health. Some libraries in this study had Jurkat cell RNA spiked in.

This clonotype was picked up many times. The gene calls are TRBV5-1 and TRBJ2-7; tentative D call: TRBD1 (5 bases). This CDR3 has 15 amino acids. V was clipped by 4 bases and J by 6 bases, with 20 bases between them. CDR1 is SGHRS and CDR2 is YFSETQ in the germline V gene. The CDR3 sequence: CASSATTGITPEQYF. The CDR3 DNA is TGCGCCAGCAGCGCCACCACAGGTATCACTCCCGAGCAGTACTTC.

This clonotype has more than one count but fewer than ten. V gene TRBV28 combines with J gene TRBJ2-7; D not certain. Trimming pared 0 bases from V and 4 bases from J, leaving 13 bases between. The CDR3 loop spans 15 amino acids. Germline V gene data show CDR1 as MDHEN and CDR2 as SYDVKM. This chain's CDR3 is CASSLWGVREYEQYF. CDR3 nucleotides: TGTGCCAGCAGTTTATGGGGCGTCAGAGAATACGAGCAGTACTTC.

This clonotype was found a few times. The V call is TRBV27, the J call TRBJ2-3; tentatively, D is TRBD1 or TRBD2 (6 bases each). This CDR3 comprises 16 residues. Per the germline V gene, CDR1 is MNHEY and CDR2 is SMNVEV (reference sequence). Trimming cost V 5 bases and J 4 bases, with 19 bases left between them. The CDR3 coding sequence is TGTGCCAGCAGTCCGAGGACAGCCACGGGAGCAGATACGCAGTATTTT. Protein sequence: CASSPRTATGADTQYF.

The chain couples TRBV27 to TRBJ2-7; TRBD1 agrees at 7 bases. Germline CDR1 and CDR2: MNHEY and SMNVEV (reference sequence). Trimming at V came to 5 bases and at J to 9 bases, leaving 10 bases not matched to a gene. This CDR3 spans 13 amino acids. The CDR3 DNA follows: TGTGCCAGCAGTGTCGGGACAGCGACCTGGCAGTACTTC. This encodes CASSVGTATWQYF.

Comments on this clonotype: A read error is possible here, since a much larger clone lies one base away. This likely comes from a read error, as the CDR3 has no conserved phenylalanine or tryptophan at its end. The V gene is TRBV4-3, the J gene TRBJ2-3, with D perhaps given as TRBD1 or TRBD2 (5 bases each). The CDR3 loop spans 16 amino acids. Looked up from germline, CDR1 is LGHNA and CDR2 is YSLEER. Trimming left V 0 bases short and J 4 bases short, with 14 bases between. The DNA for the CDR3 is TGCGCCAGCAGCCAAGATCTTGTCTCGGGGCCAGATACGCAGTATTAT. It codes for CASSQDLVSGPDTQYY.

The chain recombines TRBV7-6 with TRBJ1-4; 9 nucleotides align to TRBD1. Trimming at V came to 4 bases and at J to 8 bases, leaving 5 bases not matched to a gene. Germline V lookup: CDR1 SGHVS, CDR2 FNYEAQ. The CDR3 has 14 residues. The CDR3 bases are TGTGCCAGCAGCTCACAGGGGGCGGACGAAAAACTGTTTTTT. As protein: CASSSQGADEKLFF. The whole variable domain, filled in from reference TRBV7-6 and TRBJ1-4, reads GAGVSQSPRYKVTKRGQDVALRCDPISGHVSLYWYRQALGQGPEFLTYFNYEAQQDKSGLPNDRFSAERPEGSISTLTIQRTEQRDSAMYRCASSSQGADEKLFFGSGTQLSVL.

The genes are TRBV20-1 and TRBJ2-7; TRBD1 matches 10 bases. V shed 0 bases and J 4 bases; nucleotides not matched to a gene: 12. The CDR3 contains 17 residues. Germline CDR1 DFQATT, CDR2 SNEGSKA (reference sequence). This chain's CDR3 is CSARDRKGQGYEYEQYF. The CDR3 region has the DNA TGCAGTGCTAGAGATCGAAAGGGACAGGGGTATGAGTACGAGCAGTACTTC.

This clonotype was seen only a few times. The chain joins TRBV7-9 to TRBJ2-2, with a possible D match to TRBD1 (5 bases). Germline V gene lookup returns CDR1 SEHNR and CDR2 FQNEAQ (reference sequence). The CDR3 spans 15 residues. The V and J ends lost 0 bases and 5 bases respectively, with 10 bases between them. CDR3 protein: CASSLAQGVTGELFF. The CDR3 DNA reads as TGTGCCAGCAGCTTAGCGCAAGGGGTTACCGGGGAGCTGTTTTTT.

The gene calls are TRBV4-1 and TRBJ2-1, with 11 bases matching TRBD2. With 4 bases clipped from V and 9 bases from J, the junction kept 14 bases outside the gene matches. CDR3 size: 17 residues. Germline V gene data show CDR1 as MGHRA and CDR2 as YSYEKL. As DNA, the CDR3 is TGCGCCAGCAGCCGAATACCCTTTAGCGGGGGGGCCACTGAGCAGTTCTTC. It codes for CASSRIPFSGGATEQFF.

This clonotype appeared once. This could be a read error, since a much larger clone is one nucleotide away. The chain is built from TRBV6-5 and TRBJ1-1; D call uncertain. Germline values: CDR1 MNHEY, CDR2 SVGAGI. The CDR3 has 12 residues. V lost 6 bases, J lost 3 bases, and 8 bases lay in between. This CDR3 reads CASSSRHTEAFF. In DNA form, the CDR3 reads TGTGCCAGCAGCTCCCGACACACTGAAGCTTTCTTT.

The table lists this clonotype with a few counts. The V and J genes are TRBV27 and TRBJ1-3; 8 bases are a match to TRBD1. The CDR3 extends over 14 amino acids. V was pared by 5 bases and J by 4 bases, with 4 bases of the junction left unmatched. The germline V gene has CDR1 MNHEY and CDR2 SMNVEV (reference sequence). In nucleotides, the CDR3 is TGTGCCAGCAGTAACAGGGGGTTCGGAAACACCATATATTTT. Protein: CASSNRGFGNTIYF.

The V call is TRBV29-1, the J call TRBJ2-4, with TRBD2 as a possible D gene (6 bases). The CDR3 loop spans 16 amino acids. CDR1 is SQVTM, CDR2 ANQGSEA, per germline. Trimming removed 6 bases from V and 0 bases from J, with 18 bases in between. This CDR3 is CSVRDGWGLAKNIQYF. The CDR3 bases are TGCAGCGTAAGGGATGGTTGGGGACTAGCCAAAAACATTCAGTACTTC.

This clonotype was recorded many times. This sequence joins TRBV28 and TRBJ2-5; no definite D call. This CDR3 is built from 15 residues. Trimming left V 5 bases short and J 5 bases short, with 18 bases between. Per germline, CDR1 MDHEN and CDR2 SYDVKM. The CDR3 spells CASSPTAVESETQYF. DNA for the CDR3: TGTGCCAGCAGTCCGACCGCGGTGGAGTCGGAGACCCAGTACTTC.

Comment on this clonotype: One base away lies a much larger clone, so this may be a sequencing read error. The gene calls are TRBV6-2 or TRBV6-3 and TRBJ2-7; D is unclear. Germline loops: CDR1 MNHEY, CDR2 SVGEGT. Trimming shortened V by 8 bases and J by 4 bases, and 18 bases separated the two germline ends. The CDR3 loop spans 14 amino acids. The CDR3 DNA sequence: TGTGCCAGCCGCCACGATGGGTTACGGTACGAGCAGTACTTC. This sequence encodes CASRHDGLRYEQYF.

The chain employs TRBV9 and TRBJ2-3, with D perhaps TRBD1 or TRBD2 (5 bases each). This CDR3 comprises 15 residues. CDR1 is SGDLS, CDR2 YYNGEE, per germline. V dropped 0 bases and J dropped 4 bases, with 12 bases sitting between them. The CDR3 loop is CASSVASREPDTQYF. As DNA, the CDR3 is TGTGCCAGCAGCGTAGCCAGCAGGGAGCCAGATACGCAGTATTTT.

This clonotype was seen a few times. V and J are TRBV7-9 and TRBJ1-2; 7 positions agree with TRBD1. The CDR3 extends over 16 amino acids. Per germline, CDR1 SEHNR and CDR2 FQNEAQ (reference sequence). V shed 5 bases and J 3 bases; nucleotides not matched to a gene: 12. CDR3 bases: TGTGCCAGCAGCGGCAGGGGGGGAGGTGAAGACTATGGCTACACCTTC. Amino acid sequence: CASSGRGGGEDYGYTF.

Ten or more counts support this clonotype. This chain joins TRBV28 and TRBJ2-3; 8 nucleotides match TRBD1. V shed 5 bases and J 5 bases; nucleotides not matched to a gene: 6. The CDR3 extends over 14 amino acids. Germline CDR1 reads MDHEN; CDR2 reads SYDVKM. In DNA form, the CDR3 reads TGTGCCAGCAGTCCCCGGACAGGGTTAGATACGCAGTATTTT. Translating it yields CASSPRTGLDTQYF. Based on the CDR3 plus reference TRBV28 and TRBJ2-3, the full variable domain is DVKVTQSSRYLVKRTGEKVFLECVQDMDHENMFWYRQDPGLGLRLIYFSYDVKMKEKGDIPEGYSVSREKKERFSLILESASTNQTSMYLCASSPRTGLDTQYFGPGTRLTVL.

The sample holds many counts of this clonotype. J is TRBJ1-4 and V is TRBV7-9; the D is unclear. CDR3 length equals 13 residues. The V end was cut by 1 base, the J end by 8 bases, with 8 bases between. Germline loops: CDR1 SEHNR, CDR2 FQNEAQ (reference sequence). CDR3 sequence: CASSLGPWEKLFF. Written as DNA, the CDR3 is TGTGCCAGCAGCTTAGGACCCTGGGAAAAACTGTTTTTT.

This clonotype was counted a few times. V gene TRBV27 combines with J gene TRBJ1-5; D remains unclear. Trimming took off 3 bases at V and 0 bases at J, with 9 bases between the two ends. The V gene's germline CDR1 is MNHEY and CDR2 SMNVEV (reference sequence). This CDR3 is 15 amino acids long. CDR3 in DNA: TGTGCCAGCAGTTTGGTCTTCAATAGCAATCAGCCCCAGCATTTT. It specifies CASSLVFNSNQPQHF.

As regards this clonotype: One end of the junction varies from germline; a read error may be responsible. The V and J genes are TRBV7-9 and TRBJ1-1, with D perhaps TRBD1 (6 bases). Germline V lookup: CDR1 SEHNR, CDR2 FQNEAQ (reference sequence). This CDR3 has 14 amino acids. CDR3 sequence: CASSSVTGLTEALF. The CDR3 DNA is TGTGCCAGCAGCTCTGTTACAGGGCTCACTGAAGCTCTCTTT.

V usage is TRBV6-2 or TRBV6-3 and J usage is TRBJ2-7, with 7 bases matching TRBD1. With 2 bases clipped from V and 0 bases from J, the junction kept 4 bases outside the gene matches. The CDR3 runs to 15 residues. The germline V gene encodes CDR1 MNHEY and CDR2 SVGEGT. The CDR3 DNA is TGTGCCAGCAGTTACGGGGACAGAAGCTCCTACGAGCAGTACTTC. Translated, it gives CASSYGDRSSYEQYF.

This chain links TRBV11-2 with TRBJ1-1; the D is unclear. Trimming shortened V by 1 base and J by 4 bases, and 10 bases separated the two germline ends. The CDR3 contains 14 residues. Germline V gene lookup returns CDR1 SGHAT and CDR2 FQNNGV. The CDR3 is CASSLAGFGTEAFF. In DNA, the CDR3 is TGTGCCAGCAGCTTAGCGGGCTTTGGCACTGAAGCTTTCTTT.

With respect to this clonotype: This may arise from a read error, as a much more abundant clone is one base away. The CDR3, as DNA: TGCAGCGCTCTTAGCGGGGGGGACAACAATGAGCAGTTCTTC. This sequence encodes CSALSGGDNNEQFF. This chain links TRBV29-1 with TRBJ2-1; 11 nucleotides align to TRBD2. The V segment lost 7 bases and the J segment 5 bases; nucleotides outside the gene matches: 7. Germline-derived CDR1 and CDR2 are SQVTM and ANQGSEA. This CDR3 region has 14 residues.

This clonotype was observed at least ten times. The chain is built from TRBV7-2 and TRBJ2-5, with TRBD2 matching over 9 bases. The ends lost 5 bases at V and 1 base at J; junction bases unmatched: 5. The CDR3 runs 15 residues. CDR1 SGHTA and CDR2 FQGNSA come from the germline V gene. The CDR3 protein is CASSVTSGTQETQYF. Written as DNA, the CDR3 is TGTGCCAGCAGCGTGACTAGCGGAACCCAAGAGACCCAGTACTTC.

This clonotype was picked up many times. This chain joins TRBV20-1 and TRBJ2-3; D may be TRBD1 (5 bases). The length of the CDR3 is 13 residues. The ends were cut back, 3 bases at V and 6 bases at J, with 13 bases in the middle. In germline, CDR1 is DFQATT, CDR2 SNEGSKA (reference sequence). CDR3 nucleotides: TGCAGTGCTAGGACAGTCGGAAGGGATACGCAGTATTTT. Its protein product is CSARTVGRDTQYF.

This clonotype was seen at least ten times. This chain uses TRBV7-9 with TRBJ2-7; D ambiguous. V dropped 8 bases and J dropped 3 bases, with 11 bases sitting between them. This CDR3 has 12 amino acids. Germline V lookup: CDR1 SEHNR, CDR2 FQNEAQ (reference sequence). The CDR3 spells CASGWRDYEQYF. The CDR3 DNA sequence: TGTGCCAGCGGCTGGAGAGACTACGAGCAGTACTTC.

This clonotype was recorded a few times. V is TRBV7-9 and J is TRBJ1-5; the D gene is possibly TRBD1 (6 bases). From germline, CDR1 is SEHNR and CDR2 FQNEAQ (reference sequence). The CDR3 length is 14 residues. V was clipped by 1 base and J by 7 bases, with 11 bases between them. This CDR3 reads CASSLEGGRQPQHF. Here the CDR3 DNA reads TGTGCCAGCAGCTTAGAGGGGGGTCGACAGCCCCAGCATTTT.

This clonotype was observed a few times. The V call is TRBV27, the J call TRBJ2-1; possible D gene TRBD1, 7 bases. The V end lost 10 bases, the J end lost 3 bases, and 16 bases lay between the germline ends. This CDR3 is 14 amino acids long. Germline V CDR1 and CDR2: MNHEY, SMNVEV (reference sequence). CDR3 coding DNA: TGTGCCAACCCCAGGGGGGACGGCTACAATGAGCAGTTCTTC. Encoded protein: CANPRGDGYNEQFF.

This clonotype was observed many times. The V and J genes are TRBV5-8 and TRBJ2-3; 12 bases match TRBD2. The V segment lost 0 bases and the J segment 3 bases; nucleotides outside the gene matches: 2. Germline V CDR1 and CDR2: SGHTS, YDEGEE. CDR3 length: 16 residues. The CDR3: CASSLGLAGVTDTQYF. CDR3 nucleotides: TGTGCCAGCAGCTTGGGACTAGCGGGGGTGACAGATACGCAGTATTTT.

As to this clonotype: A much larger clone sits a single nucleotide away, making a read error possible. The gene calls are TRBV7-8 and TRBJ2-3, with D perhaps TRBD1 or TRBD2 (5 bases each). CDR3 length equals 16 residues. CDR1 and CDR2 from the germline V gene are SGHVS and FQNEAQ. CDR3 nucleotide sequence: TGTGTCAGCAGCCCCCGGGACGGACCTAGCACAGATACGCAGTATTTT. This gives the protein CVSSPRDGPSTDTQYF.

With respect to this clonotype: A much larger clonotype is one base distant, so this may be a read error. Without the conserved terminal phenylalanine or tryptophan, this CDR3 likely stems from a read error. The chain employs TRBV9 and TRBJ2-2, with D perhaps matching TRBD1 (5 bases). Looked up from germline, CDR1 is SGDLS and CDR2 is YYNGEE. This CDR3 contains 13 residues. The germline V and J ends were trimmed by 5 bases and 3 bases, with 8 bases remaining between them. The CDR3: CASSDRYTGELFI. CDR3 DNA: TGTGCCAGCAGTGACAGATACACCGGGGAGCTGTTTATT.

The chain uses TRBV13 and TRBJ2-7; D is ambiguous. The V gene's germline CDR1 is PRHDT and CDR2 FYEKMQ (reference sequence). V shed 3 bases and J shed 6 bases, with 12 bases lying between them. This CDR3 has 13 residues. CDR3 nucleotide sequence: TGTGCCAGCAGCTTCCGGGTATCGGGCGAGCAGTACTTC. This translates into CASSFRVSGEQYF.